Following are 12 T cell receptor beta chains from one sample sequenced in a study of beta chain features in type 1 diabetes. Notes on the study in general: Among patients with Type 1 diabetes, TCRB CDR3s were moderately but significantly shorter in every one of the four CD4+ subsets.

No antigen is known for these receptors. Expressed TCRB transcripts got sequenced, as all isolated RNA was reverse transcribed. Generated by immunoSEQ multiplex PCR, the TCRdb table keeps only in-frame clones and is missing some. The table lists more than 300,000 clones, around a tenth of them singletons, with about 0.64% in the top ten. Input material: central memory CD4+ T cells from blood. The receptors were gathered from a man under 40 with type 1 diabetes.

The J gene is TRBJ2-5, the V gene TRBV5-1, with unresolved D. Germline CDR1 is SGHRS and CDR2 is YFSETQ. V lost 0 bases to trimming and J lost 2 bases, with 14 bases between them. The CDR3 extends over 16 amino acids. In DNA, the CDR3 is TGCGCCAGCAGCTTGGCCTTGTACGGCACACAAGAGACCCAGTACTTC. Amino acid sequence: CASSLALYGTQETQYF.

This clone has more than one count but fewer than ten. This rearrangement joins TRBV30 to TRBJ2-3; TRBD2 matches 11 bases. The ends lost 5 bases at V and 10 bases at J; junction bases unmatched: 11. The CDR3 has 14 amino acids. Germline values: CDR1 GTSNPN, CDR2 SVGIG (reference sequence). The CDR3 DNA reads as TGTGCCTGGGAGCTAGCGGGAGGTACACGGGCGCAGTATTTT. This translates into CAWELAGGTRAQYF.

This sequence joins TRBV7-2 and TRBJ1-4; 10 bases match TRBD1. Germline trimming cut 5 bases from V and 8 bases from J; bases unmatched to any gene: 8. This CDR3 comprises 15 residues. Looked up from germline, CDR1 is SGHTA and CDR2 is FQGNSA. This chain's CDR3 is CASSPVGDRGEKLFF. CDR3 sequence (DNA): TGTGCCAGCAGCCCTGTAGGGGACAGGGGAGAAAAACTGTTTTTT.

A word on this clone: The same CDR3 can be traced to other DNA sequences in this sample. The chain is built from TRBV28 and TRBJ2-5; D is unresolved. The V and J ends lost 3 bases and 4 bases respectively, with 3 bases between them. CDR3 length equals 11 residues. Germline V gene sequence: CDR1 MDHEN, CDR2 SYDVKM. The CDR3 here is CASSLLETQYF. The DNA for the CDR3 is TGTGCCAGCAGTTTGTTAGAGACCCAGTACTTC.

J is TRBJ2-5 and V is TRBV7-9, with TRBD1 matching 8 bases. Trimming cost V 2 bases and J 4 bases; bases outside gene matches: 6. The germline CDR1 and CDR2 sequences are SEHNR and FQNEAQ (reference sequence). The CDR3 runs to 15 residues. The CDR3 spells CASSLRQGARETQYF. In nucleotides, the CDR3 is TGTGCCAGCAGCTTAAGGCAGGGGGCTCGAGAGACCCAGTACTTC.

This clone was seen only a few times. J is TRBJ2-1 and V is TRBV28; 11 bases line up with TRBD1. Germline-derived CDR1 and CDR2 are MDHEN and SYDVKM. This CDR3 has 16 amino acids. With 5 bases clipped from V and 7 bases from J, the junction kept 10 bases outside the gene matches. CDR3 sequence (DNA): TGTGCCAGCAGTCGGACCGGGACAGGGGGGAGTAATGAGCAGTTCTTC. It translates to CASSRTGTGGSNEQFF.

This clone was counted between two and nine times. The genes are TRBV29-1 and TRBJ1-4; D is ambiguous. V lost 1 base, J lost 0 bases, and 6 bases lay in between. Germline V gene lookup returns CDR1 SQVTM and CDR2 ANQGSEA. The CDR3 is 14 residues long. CDR3 in DNA: TGCAGCGTTGAAGGGGCAGCAACTAATGAAAAACTGTTTTTT. This codes for CSVEGAATNEKLFF.

This clone was observed a few times. The V and J genes are TRBV9 and TRBJ1-1; 7 nucleotides match TRBD1. The ends lost 4 bases at V and 0 bases at J; junction bases unmatched: 6. The V gene's germline CDR1 is SGDLS and CDR2 YYNGEE. The CDR3 runs to 15 residues. The CDR3 spells CASSPTGRVNTEAFF. For the CDR3, the DNA is TGTGCCAGCAGCCCGACAGGGCGGGTGAACACTGAAGCTTTCTTT.

The DNA for the CDR3 is TGTGCCAGCAGCCAGTCCCCTATGGGCAATCAGCCCCAGCATTTT. Its translation: CASSQSPMGNQPQHF. The chain carries TRBV4-2 and TRBJ1-5; no clear D gene. Germline CDR1 LGHNA, CDR2 YNFKEQ. The CDR3 runs 15 residues. The germline V and J ends were trimmed by 3 bases and 2 bases, with 11 bases remaining between them.

The V gene is TRBV4-3, the J gene TRBJ2-4; a weak D match, TRBD1 (5 bases). V gave up 0 bases and J gave up 7 bases, with 16 bases separating them. The CDR3 contains 16 residues. The germline V gene has CDR1 LGHNA and CDR2 YSLEER. CDR3 amino acids: CASSQELRQGRNIQYF. Here the CDR3 DNA reads TGCGCCAGCAGCCAAGAACTCCGGCAGGGAAGGAACATTCAGTACTTC.

This clone was observed a few times. J is TRBJ2-7 and V is TRBV7-3; 11 bases line up with TRBD2. CDR3 length: 17 amino acids. Per germline, CDR1 SGHTA and CDR2 FQGTGA. After removal of 3 bases from V and 2 bases from J, the junction contained 9 bases not matched to a gene. The CDR3 spells CASSLRTSGSTTYEQYF. CDR3 coding DNA: TGTGCCAGCAGCTTGCGGACTAGCGGGTCCACTACCTACGAGCAGTACTTC.

This clone turned up a few times. CDR3 DNA sequence: TGTGCCAGCAGCTCCTACCCGCAGACAAAGAACACCGGGGAGCTGTTTTTT. Its translation: CASSSYPQTKNTGELFF. V gene TRBV11-2 combines with J gene TRBJ2-2; D uncertain. Germline assignment: CDR1 SGHAT and CDR2 FQNNGV. CDR3 size: 17 residues. The V end lost 4 bases, the J end lost 1 base, and 16 bases lay between the germline ends.